This record covers a single TCR beta chain. The antigen remains undetermined. This sample was included in a study of cytomegalovirus exposure and HLA in healthy donors. Study-wide context: Some 85 million unique TCRs, all from HLA-typed donors, were included in an early release of the data.

CDR1 is SGHDN, CDR2 FVKESK, per germline. The CDR3 extends over 16 amino acids. V shed 4 bases and J shed 0 bases, with 14 bases lying between them. PCR involved 60 Vbeta and 13 Jbeta primers. The repertoire was sequenced with immunoSEQ multiplex PCR; TCRdb's copy has only in-frame clones and lacks some. The table lists roughly 150,000 clones, 70% to 90% of them singletons. General study points: HLA allele associations emerged for roughly 17,000 TCR beta sequences in a later analysis, at 0.05 false discovery rate. A later analysis appeared to link common viral pathogens to several of the most significant clusters.

The chain links TRBV14 to TRBJ2-3; TRBD2 might be the D (5 bases). What was sequenced was PBMCs. The clonotype originates from a woman aged 18-30 years in good health and CMV-seronegative. For the CDR3, the DNA is TGTGCCAGCAGCCGTTTGATGGGCGGGAGCACAGATACGCAGTATTTT. The encoded protein is CASSRLMGGSTDTQYF.